One sample yielded the 22 T cell receptor beta chains listed below, sequenced in a study of T cells in localized non-small cell lung cancer. The data were produced by immunoSEQ multiplex PCR, yet TCRdb's version contains in-frame clones alone and is incomplete. Of about 13,000 clones listed, 75% to 90% are singletons. The specimen comprised peripheral blood, sampled before any cancer treatment. The receptors derive from a male donor at least 60 years old with stage I squamous cell lung carcinoma.

V is TRBV5-4 and J is TRBJ2-1; 12 bases agree with TRBD2. Germline CDR1 and CDR2: SGHNT and YYREEE (reference sequence). The CDR3 extends over 16 amino acids. V dropped 1 base and J dropped 6; count of bases not matched to a gene: 5. The CDR3 sequence is CASSLQLAGGPNEQFF. The DNA for the CDR3 is TGTGCCAGCAGCTTGCAACTAGCGGGAGGTCCCAATGAGCAGTTCTTC.

The V call is TRBV10-3, the J call TRBJ2-5; TRBD2 agrees at 10 bases. V shed 3 bases and J 2 bases; nucleotides not matched to a gene: 6. The V gene's germline CDR1 is ENHRY and CDR2 SYGVKD. The CDR3 is made up of 16 amino acids. For the CDR3, the DNA is TGTGCCATCAGTGATAAAGGGACTAGCGCACAAGAGACCCAGTACTTC. Protein product: CAISDKGTSAQETQYF.

The rearrangement uses TRBV7-2 and TRBJ2-3; D is uncertain. The ends were cut back, 1 base at V and 3 bases at J, with 8 bases in the middle. Germline CDR1 is SGHTA and CDR2 is FQGNSA. The CDR3 is 14 residues long. In nucleotides, the CDR3 is TGTGCCAGCAGCTTAGGGTACGGGACAGATACGCAGTATTTT. Translated, it gives CASSLGYGTDTQYF.

The rearrangement uses TRBV29-1 and TRBJ2-1; D might be TRBD1 or TRBD2, each matching 7 bases. Germline CDR1 and CDR2: SQVTM and ANQGSEA. Trimming removed 7 bases from V and 7 bases from J, with 17 bases in between. The CDR3 covers 13 residues. The CDR3 is CSAPGGARNEQFF. CDR3 coding DNA: TGCAGCGCCCCAGGGGGGGCGAGGAATGAGCAGTTCTTC.

This sequence joins TRBV5-4 and TRBJ2-7; D is unclear. The CDR3 consists of 15 residues. CDR1 and CDR2 (germline): SGHNT, YYREEE (reference sequence). V was trimmed by 2 bases and J by 1 base, leaving 13 bases between them. CDR3 bases: TGTGCCAGCAGCTTTTCGGGTTCGACATCCTACGAGCAGTACTTC. Residues: CASSFSGSTSYEQYF.

This clone occurred once. V gene TRBV5-6 combines with J gene TRBJ2-2, with 8 bases aligning to TRBD1. The CDR3 extends over 15 amino acids. Trimming removed 4 bases from V and 1 base from J; junction bases left unmatched: 3. Germline values: CDR1 SGHDT, CDR2 YYEEEE. The CDR3: CASSRGQVNTGELFF. The CDR3 nucleotides are TGTGCCAGCAGCCGGGGACAGGTGAACACCGGGGAGCTGTTTTTT.

V usage is TRBV5-5 and J usage is TRBJ2-3; the D is unclear. V dropped 0 bases and J dropped 1 base, with 3 bases sitting between them. Looked up from germline, CDR1 is SGHKS and CDR2 is YYEKEE (reference sequence). The CDR3 contains 13 residues. CDR3: CASSLAGTDTQYF. DNA of the CDR3: TGTGCCAGCAGCTTGGCCGGCACAGATACGCAGTATTTT.

The chain uses TRBV10-2 and TRBJ2-7, with TRBD2 as a possible D gene (5 bases). The CDR3 runs 15 residues. V was cut by 4 bases and J by 0 bases, with 13 bases left in between. CDR1 and CDR2 from the germline V gene are WSHSY and SAAADI. CDR3 sequence reads: CASSAAPGSSYEQYF. CDR3 nucleotide sequence: TGCGCCAGCAGTGCCGCCCCGGGGTCCTCCTACGAGCAGTACTTC.

The V call is TRBV5-1, the J call TRBJ2-1, with TRBD2 identical over 10 bases. The CDR3 contains 15 residues. Germline loops: CDR1 SGHRS, CDR2 YFSETQ. The junction had 6 bases not matched to a gene; V was cut back by 3 bases and J by 6 bases. Here the CDR3 DNA reads TGCGCCAGCAGCTCCCTAGCGGGAGTCAGCAATGAGCAGTTCTTC. Protein product: CASSSLAGVSNEQFF.

This chain links TRBV27 with TRBJ2-2, with 9 bases that match TRBD1. Germline CDR1 and CDR2: MNHEY and SMNVEV (reference sequence). J gave up 5 bases and V 8 bases, and 12 bases lay outside the gene matches. The CDR3 is made up of 16 amino acids. CDR3: CASRAGQGLGTGELFF. CDR3 sequence (DNA): TGTGCCAGCCGGGCCGGACAGGGGTTAGGGACCGGGGAGCTGTTTTTT.

The gene calls are TRBV27 and TRBJ2-2; perhaps TRBD1 as D (5 bases). The CDR3 is 14 residues long. Trimming took 2 bases from V and 7 from J, leaving 11 bases between them. Germline values: CDR1 MNHEY, CDR2 SMNVEV (reference sequence). CDR3 coding DNA: TGTGCCAGCAGTTTACTGACAGTAAACGGGGAGCTGTTTTTT. This gives the protein CASSLLTVNGELFF.

V gene TRBV5-6 combines with J gene TRBJ2-5; 7 positions agree with TRBD2. With V trimmed by 4 bases and J by 5 bases, 8 bases remained unmatched. The CDR3 runs to 14 residues. Germline V gene sequence: CDR1 SGHDT, CDR2 YYEEEE. The CDR3 region is CASSPAGRPETQYF. The CDR3 DNA reads as TGTGCCAGCAGCCCCGCCGGGAGGCCCGAGACCCAGTACTTC.

This chain joins TRBV28 and TRBJ2-1; 10 nucleotides agree with TRBD2. Germline CDR1 reads MDHEN; CDR2 reads SYDVKM. The junction had 5 bases not matched to a gene; V was cut back by 3 bases and J by 6 bases. The CDR3 extends over 15 amino acids. The CDR3 spells CASSFFSGRSNEQFF. CDR3 nucleotides: TGTGCCAGCAGTTTCTTTAGCGGGAGGAGCAATGAGCAGTTCTTC.

The sample holds a few counts of this clone. This chain connects TRBV9 to TRBJ2-1, with 10 bases that match TRBD2. Germline CDR1 reads SGDLS; CDR2 reads YYNGEE. V was pared by 4 bases and J by 8 bases, with 9 bases of the junction left unmatched. The CDR3 has 15 amino acids. Written as DNA, the CDR3 is TGTGCCAGCAGCCCCCGGGCTAGCGGGAGCTATGAGCAGTTCTTC. It yields the protein CASSPRASGSYEQFF.

In this sample, this clone turned up a few times. The chain carries TRBV9 and TRBJ2-1, with a possible D match to TRBD1 (6 bases). The length of the CDR3 is 13 residues. The germline V gene encodes CDR1 SGDLS and CDR2 YYNGEE. V shed 2 bases and J shed 7 bases, with 10 bases lying between them. CDR3 nucleotides: TGTGCCAGCAGCGTCTCTCAGGGGAATGAGCAGTTCTTC. Residues: CASSVSQGNEQFF.

This clone was picked up a small number of times. The genes are TRBV2 and TRBJ1-5; D gene ambiguous. The CDR3 spans 14 residues. CDR1 and CDR2 from the germline V gene are SNHLY and FYNNEI. V was trimmed by 4 bases and J by 3 bases, leaving 10 bases between them. The CDR3 sequence: CASSVELANQPQHF. In DNA form, the CDR3 reads TGTGCCAGCAGTGTCGAGTTGGCCAATCAGCCCCAGCATTTT.

CDR3 sequence reads: CASSLGTGGYGYTF. The CDR3 DNA is TGCGCCAGCAGCTTGGGAACAGGGGGCTATGGCTACACCTTC. This chain connects TRBV5-1 to TRBJ1-2, with 8 bases matching TRBD1. The CDR3 extends over 14 amino acids. Germline CDR1 reads SGHRS; CDR2 reads YFSETQ. The ends lost 0 bases at V and 4 bases at J; junction bases unmatched: 2.

The chain joins TRBV6-1 to TRBJ1-5; 8 nucleotides match TRBD1. V shed 3 bases and J 3 bases; nucleotides not matched to a gene: 7. The CDR3 totals 16 residues. From germline, CDR1 is MNHNS and CDR2 SASEGT. CDR3 DNA: TGTGCCAGCAGTGAGGACAGGGACCTCTACAATCAGCCCCAGCATTTT. Protein: CASSEDRDLYNQPQHF.

The chain links TRBV11-2 to TRBJ2-3; D is ambiguous. Deletions cut 5 bases from V and 3 bases from J, with 12 bases between. The CDR3 is 14 residues long. The V gene's germline CDR1 is SGHAT and CDR2 FQNNGV. CDR3 in amino acids: CASSPRGRTDTQYF. In DNA, the CDR3 is TGTGCCAGCAGCCCCCGTGGGCGGACAGATACGCAGTATTTT. Full variable domain (rest looked up from reference TRBV11-2 and TRBJ2-3): EAGVAQSPRYKIIEKRQSVAFWCNPISGHATLYWYQQILGQGPKLLIQFQNNGVVDDSQLPKDRFSAERLKGVDSTLKIQPAKLEDSAVYLCASSPRGRTDTQYFGPGTRLTVL.

This clone was counted only a few times. The rearrangement uses TRBV10-3 and TRBJ2-1; no clear D. Trimming stripped 8 bases from V and 4 bases from J, with 9 bases between. Germline V CDR1 and CDR2: ENHRY, SYGVKD. The CDR3 contains 12 residues. CDR3 in amino acids: CAIGEVYNEQFF. The DNA for the CDR3 is TGTGCCATCGGCGAGGTTTACAATGAGCAGTTCTTC.

V usage is TRBV10-3 and J usage is TRBJ1-2, with TRBD1 matching over 7 bases. The trim removed 11 bases at V and 8 bases at J, leaving 8 bases unmatched. The length of the CDR3 is 11 residues. Germline V gene data show CDR1 as ENHRY and CDR2 as SYGVKD. CDR3 in DNA: TGTGCCGCCACAGGGGCGGGAGGCTACACCTTC. Encoded protein: CAATGAGGYTF.

The chain links TRBV2 to TRBJ2-7; 10 nucleotides match TRBD1. Germline CDR1 and CDR2: SNHLY and FYNNEI. The CDR3 is 13 amino acids. J lost 7 bases, V lost 4 bases, and 4 bases had no gene match. Here the CDR3 DNA reads TGTGCCAGCAGTGGGGACAGGGGCAGGGAGCAGTACTTC. It codes for CASSGDRGREQYF.